Below, 15 T cell receptor beta chains from the same sample are listed, as sequenced in a study of T cell responses to AZD1222 COVID-19 vaccine. The protocol was immunoSEQ multiplex PCR, while the TCRdb copy is restricted to in-frame clones and leaves out a portion. The sample records 180,000 or so clones, roughly 92% being singletons. Sequencing was performed on peripheral blood, taken 28 days after the second AZD1222 dose. The receptors here all came from an adult who received the AZD1222 COVID-19 vaccine.

The chain recombines TRBV12-5 with TRBJ2-5, with TRBD1 identical over 9 bases. The CDR3 loop spans 17 amino acids. Germline V gene data show CDR1 as LGHNT and CDR2 as FRNRAP. V was pared by 6 bases and J by 2 bases, with 13 bases of the junction left unmatched. The CDR3 bases are TGTGCTAGTGGCTTAGGGACAGGGAGCACGGGGCAAGAGACCCAGTACTTC. It is translated as CASGLGTGSTGQETQYF.

The V and J genes are TRBV6-5 and TRBJ2-1; 10 bases match TRBD2. This CDR3 comprises 16 residues. Losses at the gene ends were 4 bases for V and 8 bases for J; bases not matched to a gene: 11. Per the germline V gene, CDR1 is MNHEY and CDR2 is SVGAGI. CDR3 DNA: TGTGCCAGCAGTTCCATGGGGGGGACTAGCGACTATGAGCAGTTCTTC. As protein: CASSSMGGTSDYEQFF.

The chain combines TRBV5-4 with TRBJ1-3; TRBD1 is a possible D gene (5 bases). V gave up 1 base and J gave up 8 bases, with 10 bases separating them. This CDR3 has 13 residues. The germline V gene has CDR1 SGHNT and CDR2 YYREEE (reference sequence). The CDR3 spells CASSLFLGDTIYF. DNA for the CDR3: TGTGCCAGCAGCTTGTTCCTGGGGGACACCATATATTTT.

The chain uses TRBV28 and TRBJ2-1; D is perhaps TRBD2 (6 bases). Trimming pared 7 bases from V and 7 bases from J, leaving 11 bases between. Germline V CDR1 and CDR2: MDHEN, SYDVKM. The CDR3 has 12 amino acids. For the CDR3, the DNA is TGTGCCAGCACCTTCGCGGGGAATGAGCAGTTCTTC. Amino acid sequence: CASTFAGNEQFF.

V and J are TRBV7-2 and TRBJ2-5, with a possible D match to TRBD1 (6 bases). Germline lookup yields CDR1 SGHTA and CDR2 FQGNSA. Trimming removed 3 bases at V and 5 bases at J, with 19 bases between. The CDR3 extends over 16 amino acids. CDR3 nucleotide sequence: TGTGCCAGCAGCTTGGGGCTTGGGGGCCTCGGGGAGACCCAGTACTTC. Translated, it gives CASSLGLGGLGETQYF.

The V gene is TRBV19, the J gene TRBJ1-5, with 9 bases lining up with TRBD1. The V gene end was trimmed by 4 bases and the J gene end by 6 bases; junction bases not matched to a gene: 7. CDR3 size: 15 residues. Germline lookup yields CDR1 LNHDA and CDR2 SQIVND (reference sequence). CDR3 protein: CASSTPGTGSQPQHF. DNA for the CDR3: TGTGCCAGTAGTACCCCCGGGACAGGGTCTCAGCCCCAGCATTTT.

This clone was recorded a few times. The rearrangement uses TRBV10-1 and TRBJ1-1, with D unresolved. CDR3 size: 14 residues. With 5 bases removed from V and 3 bases from J, the gap between germline ends came to 13 bases. Germline V gives CDR1 WNHNN, CDR2 SYGVQD (reference sequence). This CDR3 is CASSRLPGDTEAFF. CDR3 DNA: TGCGCCAGCAGTAGACTTCCCGGGGACACTGAAGCTTTCTTT.

The V call is TRBV5-4, the J call TRBJ1-2; TRBD1 agrees at 8 bases. The V gene's germline CDR1 is SGHNT and CDR2 YYREEE (reference sequence). The CDR3 contains 16 residues. V lost 0 bases, J lost 4 bases, and 8 bases stayed unmatched. The CDR3 sequence is CASSLAGTGGGYGYTF. The CDR3 coding sequence is TGTGCCAGCAGCTTGGCTGGGACAGGAGGAGGCTATGGCTACACCTTC.

The J gene is TRBJ1-1, the V gene TRBV18; D unresolved. This CDR3 spans 14 amino acids. Germline V gives CDR1 KGHSH, CDR2 LQKENI. Deletions cut 6 bases from V and 2 bases from J, with 13 bases between. The CDR3 nucleotides are TGTGCCAGCTCCGCGGACGGAACAAACACTGAAGCTTTCTTT. Translating gives CASSADGTNTEAFF.

The chain employs TRBV9 and TRBJ1-1; perhaps TRBD1 as D (5 bases). V lost 6 bases and J 8 bases, leaving 14 bases between the germline ends. The germline gives CDR1 SGDLS, CDR2 YYNGEE. The CDR3 consists of 12 residues. The CDR3 sequence is CASNRGDGEAFF. CDR3 coding DNA: TGTGCCAGCAATAGGGGCGATGGGGAAGCTTTCTTT. The whole variable domain, filled in from reference TRBV9 and TRBJ1-1, reads DSGVTQTPKHLITATGQRVTLRCSPRSGDLSVYWYQQSLDQGLQFLIQYYNGEERAKGNILERFSAQQFPDLHSELNLSSLELGDSALYFCASNRGDGEAFFGQGTRLTVV.

CDR3 sequence (DNA): TGTGCCAGCAGCATACAGGGGAGCAATCAGCCCCAGCATTTT. Translated: CASSIQGSNQPQHF. The V and J genes are TRBV7-8 and TRBJ1-5, with 7 bases lining up with TRBD1. The junction had 2 bases not matched to a gene; V was cut back by 5 bases and J by 1 base. The CDR3 is made up of 14 amino acids. Germline CDR1 is SGHVS and CDR2 is FQNEAQ.

This chain joins TRBV19 and TRBJ1-5, with D unclear. Germline CDR1 LNHDA, CDR2 SQIVND (reference sequence). The CDR3 is 11 residues long. Trimming cost V 8 bases and J 8 bases, with 10 bases left between them. CDR3 amino acids: CASGLWEPQHF. CDR3 in DNA: TGTGCCAGTGGGTTATGGGAGCCCCAGCATTTT.

The rearrangement links TRBV5-5 to TRBJ1-1; unclear D gene. The germline gives CDR1 SGHKS, CDR2 YYEKEE (reference sequence). CDR3 length equals 11 residues. With 0 bases removed from V and 7 bases from J, the gap between germline ends came to 4 bases. This chain's CDR3 is CASSLEVEAFF. Here the CDR3 DNA reads TGTGCCAGCAGCTTGGAGGTTGAAGCTTTCTTT.

The genes are TRBV27 and TRBJ1-4; no definite D call. The CDR3 consists of 16 residues. V lost 5 bases and J 2 bases, leaving 15 bases between the germline ends. CDR1 MNHEY and CDR2 SMNVEV come from the germline V gene (reference sequence). CDR3 bases: TGTGCCAGCAGTAACTACCCGGGTTCCACTAATGAAAAACTGTTTTTT. It encodes CASSNYPGSTNEKLFF.

This clone showed up just once. The chain employs TRBV3-1 (or the pseudogene TRBV3-2) and TRBJ2-1, with TRBD2 matching over 13 bases. Germline CDR1 and CDR2: LGHDT and YNNKEL (reference sequence). V gave up 3 bases and J gave up 4 bases; unmatched junction bases: 6. The CDR3 loop spans 17 amino acids. This chain's CDR3 is CASSHELAGGPYNEQFF. The CDR3, as DNA: TGTGCCAGCAGCCACGAACTAGCGGGGGGGCCTTACAATGAGCAGTTCTTC.